Here is one T cell receptor (beta chain) with its context. Under the authors' procedure: Researchers report that nucleated cell counts were estimated from reference gene primer amplification. Libraries were prepared by immunoSEQ multiplex PCR; TCRdb keeps only in-frame clonotypes and omits some of them. V, J and clone size derive from that table, while D and trimming were established from the DNA sequence. The table shows about 39,000 clones, with approximately 90% occurring only once. The data were taken from a study of blood T cell repertoires in COVID-19. In the study overall: Spain, Italy and the United States supplied samples that represented acute and convalescent COVID-19.

This TCR was recovered from a man in his fifties with active COVID-19. The sample consisted of peripheral blood.

CDR3 sequence (DNA): TGTGCCAGCAGCGTAGATCCTGTGGGGGGACAGGGTAGTGAGCAGTTCTTC. Its protein is CASSVDPVGGQGSEQFF. The chain has TRBV9 and TRBJ2-1, with 9 nucleotides matching TRBD1. The germline V gene has CDR1 SGDLS and CDR2 YYNGEE. With V trimmed by 0 bases and J by 9 bases, 13 bases remained unmatched. CDR3 length: 17 amino acids.